This T cell receptor (beta chain) is from a study of PD-1 blockade in classical Hodgkin lymphoma. Germline loops: CDR1 MDHEN, CDR2 SYDVKM. Trimming cost V 5 bases and J 0 bases, with 23 bases left between them. The CDR3 has 19 residues. As concerns this clone: Its antigen is not identified.

Study-level points and caveats: CD4+ TCR diversity, unlike CD8+, rose significantly by C4D1.

Generated by immunoSEQ multiplex PCR, the TCRdb table keeps only in-frame clones and is missing some. The table lists 75,000 to 100,000 clones, roughly 81% of them singletons, with about 15% in the top ten. Every patient relapsed after autologous stem cell transplantation, and brentuximab vedotin exposure varied. The sample in question was peripheral blood mononuclear cells (PBMCs), obtained before the second cycle of nivolumab. The V call is TRBV28, the J call TRBJ2-1; TRBD1 might be the D (7 bases). The clonotype was recovered from a human donor with classical Hodgkin lymphoma. The CDR3: CASSRRGGGIPSSYNEQFF. The CDR3 DNA sequence: TGTGCCAGCAGTAGAAGAGGGGGCGGGATTCCGAGCTCCTACAATGAGCAGTTCTTC.